This T cell receptor beta chain was captured in a study of T-cell memory formation after mild COVID-19. In regard to this clonotype: Its antigen is not known.

Study-level points and caveats: Later expanders leaned CD4+, whereas day 15 to 85 contracting clones were balanced CD4/CD8.

The CDR3 has 17 amino acids. V was pared by 6 bases and J by 3 bases, with 9 bases of the junction left unmatched. From germline, CDR1 is SNHLY and CDR2 FYNNEI. MiXCR, applied by TCRdb to the 5' RACE reads, yields one record per CDR3 protein. Found here are roughly 450,000 distinct CDR3 sequences, under 20% of them singletons; the top ten hold roughly 21%. This chain links TRBV2 with TRBJ2-6; TRBD1 matches 9 bases. This TCR came from a man aged 18 to 29 who had mild COVID-19 (a few samples of this study predate the infection). Cell type and time point are not known. Sequences were obtained from PBMCs or a T cell subset sorted from them (not recorded which). CDR3 loop: CASRVGTGLHGANVLTF. The CDR3 nucleotides are TGTGCCAGCAGGGTAGGGACAGGGTTACATGGGGCCAACGTCCTGACTTTC. Variable domain in full (rest from reference TRBV2 and TRBJ2-6): EPEVTQTPSHQVTQMGQEVILRCVPISNHLYFYWYRQILGQKVEFLVSFYNNEISEKSEIFDDQFSVERPDGSNFTLKIRSTKLEDSAMYFCASRVGTGLHGANVLTFGAGSRLTVL.